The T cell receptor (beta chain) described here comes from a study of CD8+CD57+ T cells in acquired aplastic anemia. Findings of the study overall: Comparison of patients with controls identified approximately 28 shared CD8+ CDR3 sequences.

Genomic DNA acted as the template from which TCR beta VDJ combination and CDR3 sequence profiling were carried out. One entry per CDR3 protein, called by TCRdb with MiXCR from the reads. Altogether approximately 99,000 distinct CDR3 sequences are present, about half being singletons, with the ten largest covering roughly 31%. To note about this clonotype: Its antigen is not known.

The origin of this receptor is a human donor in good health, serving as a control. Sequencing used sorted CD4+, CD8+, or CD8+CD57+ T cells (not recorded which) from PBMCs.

CDR3 amino acids: CASSLWLTGLRTQYF. The CDR3, as DNA: TGCGCCAGCAGCTTGTGGTTGACAGGCCTAAGGACCCAGTACTTC. The chain recombines TRBV5-1 with TRBJ2-5; maybe TRBD1 (6 bases). V lost 1 base and J 7 bases, leaving 17 bases between the germline ends. Looked up from germline, CDR1 is SGHRS and CDR2 is YFSETQ. The CDR3 covers 15 residues.